This T cell receptor beta chain was retrieved from a study of blood T cell repertoires in COVID-19. In the authors' workflow: Amplification with reference gene primers provided the estimates of nucleated cell counts. Some clones are missing from TCRdb's copy, which holds only in-frame ones; the method was immunoSEQ multiplex PCR. That table gives V, J and clone size, and the DNA gave D and trimming. Seen here are about 64,000 clones, 80% to 90% observed once, and the top ten hold 0.9% to 1.5%. CDR3 length equals 13 residues. V was pared by 5 bases and J by 4 bases, with 11 bases between. Germline V lookup: CDR1 MGHRA, CDR2 YSYEKL.

The material sequenced was peripheral blood. The clonotype comes from a middle-aged man with acute or convalescent COVID-19. V is TRBV4-1 and J is TRBJ1-2, with D hard to call. This CDR3 is CASSWPGSYGYTF. CDR3 bases: TGCGCCAGCAGCTGGCCCGGGAGCTATGGCTACACCTTC.